This T cell receptor (beta chain) was recovered during a study of cytomegalovirus exposure and HLA in healthy donors. This CDR3 has 15 residues. Germline CDR1 reads SGHTA; CDR2 reads FQGNSA. V lost 5 bases to trimming and J lost 5 bases; unmatched junction nucleotides: 3. PCR used 60 Vbeta primers and 13 Jbeta primers. Method: immunoSEQ multiplex PCR; TCRdb's copy keeps in-frame clones and lacks some. The sample has roughly 150,000 clones, 64% seen once. This TCR was recovered from a woman in her twenties or thirties in good health and CMV-seropositive. Input material: PBMCs. The chain employs TRBV7-2 and TRBJ2-2; 12 positions match TRBD2. CDR3 loop: CASSPTSGGTGELFF. The DNA for the CDR3 is TGTGCCAGCAGCCCCACTAGCGGGGGGACCGGGGAGCTGTTTTTT.